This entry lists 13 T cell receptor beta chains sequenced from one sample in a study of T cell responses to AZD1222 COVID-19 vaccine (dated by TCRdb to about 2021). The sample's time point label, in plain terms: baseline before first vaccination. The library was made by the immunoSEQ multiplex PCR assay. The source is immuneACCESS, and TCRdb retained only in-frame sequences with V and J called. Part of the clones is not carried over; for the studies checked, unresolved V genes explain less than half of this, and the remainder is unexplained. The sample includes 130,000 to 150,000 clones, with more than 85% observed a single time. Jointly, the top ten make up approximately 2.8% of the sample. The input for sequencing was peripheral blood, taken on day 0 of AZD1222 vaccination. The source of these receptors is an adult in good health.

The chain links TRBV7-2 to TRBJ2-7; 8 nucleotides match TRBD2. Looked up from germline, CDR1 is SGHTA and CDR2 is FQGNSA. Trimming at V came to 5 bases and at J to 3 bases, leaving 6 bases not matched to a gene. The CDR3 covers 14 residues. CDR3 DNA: TGTGCCAGCAGCCAATTCAGCGGGGGCTACGAGCAGTACTTC. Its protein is CASSQFSGGYEQYF.

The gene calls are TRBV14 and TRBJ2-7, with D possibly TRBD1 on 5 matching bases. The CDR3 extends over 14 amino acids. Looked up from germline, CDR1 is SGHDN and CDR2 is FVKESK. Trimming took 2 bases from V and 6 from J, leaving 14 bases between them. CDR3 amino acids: CASSQYWVQGEQYF. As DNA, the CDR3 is TGTGCCAGCAGCCAATACTGGGTGCAGGGCGAGCAGTACTTC.

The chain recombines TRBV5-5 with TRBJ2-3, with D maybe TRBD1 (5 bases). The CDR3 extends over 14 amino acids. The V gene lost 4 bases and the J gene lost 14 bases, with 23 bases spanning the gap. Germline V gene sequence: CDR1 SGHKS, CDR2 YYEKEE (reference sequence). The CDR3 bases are TGTGCCAGCAGCCGACAGACCGATGTGAGTGGTCGGTATTTT. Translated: CASSRQTDVSGRYF. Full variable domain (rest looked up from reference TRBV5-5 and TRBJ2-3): DAGVTQSPTHLIKTRGQQVTLRCSPISGHKSVSWYQQVLGQGPQFIFQYYEKEERGRGNFPDRFSARQFPNYSSELNVNALLLGDSALYLCASSRQTDVSGRYFGPGTRLTVL.

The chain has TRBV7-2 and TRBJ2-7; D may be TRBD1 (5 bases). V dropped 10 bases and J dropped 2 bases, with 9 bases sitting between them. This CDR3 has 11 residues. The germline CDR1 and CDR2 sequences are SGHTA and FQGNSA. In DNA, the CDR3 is TGTGCCACAGGGTCCCCCTACGAGCAGTACTTC. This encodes CATGSPYEQYF.

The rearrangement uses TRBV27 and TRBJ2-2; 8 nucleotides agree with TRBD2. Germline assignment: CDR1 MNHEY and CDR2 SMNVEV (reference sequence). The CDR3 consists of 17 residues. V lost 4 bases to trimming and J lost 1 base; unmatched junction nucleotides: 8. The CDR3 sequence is CASSSPSGSRNTGELFF. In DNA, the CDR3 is TGTGCCAGCAGTTCCCCCAGCGGGAGTAGGAACACCGGGGAGCTGTTTTTT.

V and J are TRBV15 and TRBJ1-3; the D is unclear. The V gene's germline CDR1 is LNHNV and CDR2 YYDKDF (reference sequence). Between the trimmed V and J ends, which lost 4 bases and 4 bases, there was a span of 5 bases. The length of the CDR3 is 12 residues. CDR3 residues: CATSIRGNTIYF. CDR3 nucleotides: TGTGCCACCAGCATCAGGGGAAACACCATATATTTT.

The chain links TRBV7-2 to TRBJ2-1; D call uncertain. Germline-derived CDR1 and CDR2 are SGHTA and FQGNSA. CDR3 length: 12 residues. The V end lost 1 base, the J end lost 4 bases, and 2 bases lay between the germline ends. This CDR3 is CASSLDYNEQFF. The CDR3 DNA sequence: TGTGCCAGCAGCTTAGATTACAATGAGCAGTTCTTC. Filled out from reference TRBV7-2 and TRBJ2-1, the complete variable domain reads GAGVSQSPSNKVTEKGKDVELRCDPISGHTALYWYRQSLGQGLEFLIYFQGNSAPDKSGLPSDRFSAERTGGSVSTLTIQRTQQEDSAVYLCASSLDYNEQFFGPGTRLTVL.

This CDR3 reads CASSPGPGANVLTF. CDR3 bases: TGTGCCAGCAGCCCAGGCCCCGGGGCCAACGTCCTGACTTTC. This chain connects TRBV14 to TRBJ2-6; D remains unclear. Trimming removed 4 bases at V and 4 bases at J, with 8 bases between. In germline, CDR1 is SGHDN, CDR2 FVKESK. This CDR3 is built from 14 residues.

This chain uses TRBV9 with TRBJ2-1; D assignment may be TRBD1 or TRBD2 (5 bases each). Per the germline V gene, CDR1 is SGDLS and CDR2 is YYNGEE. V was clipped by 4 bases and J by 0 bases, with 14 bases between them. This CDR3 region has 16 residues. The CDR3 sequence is CASSPTGTASYNEQFF. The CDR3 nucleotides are TGTGCCAGCAGCCCAACCGGGACGGCCTCCTACAATGAGCAGTTCTTC.

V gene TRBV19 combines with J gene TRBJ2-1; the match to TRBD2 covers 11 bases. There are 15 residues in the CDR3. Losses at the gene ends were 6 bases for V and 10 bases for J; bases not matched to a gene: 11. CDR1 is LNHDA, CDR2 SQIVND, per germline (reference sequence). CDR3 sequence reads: CASRSLAGGFGEQFF. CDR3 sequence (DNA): TGTGCCAGTAGAAGCCTAGCGGGAGGATTCGGAGAGCAGTTCTTC.

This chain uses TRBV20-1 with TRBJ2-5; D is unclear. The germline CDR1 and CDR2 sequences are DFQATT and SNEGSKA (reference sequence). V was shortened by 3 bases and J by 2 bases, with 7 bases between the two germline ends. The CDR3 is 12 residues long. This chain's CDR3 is CSASTSQETQYF. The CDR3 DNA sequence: TGCAGTGCTAGTACCAGTCAAGAGACCCAGTACTTC.

CDR3 protein: CASSHNDAGHTYNEQFF. CDR3 DNA sequence: TGTGCCAGCAGTCATAATGATGCGGGACACACCTACAATGAGCAGTTCTTC. The chain has TRBV6-6 and TRBJ2-1; D is possibly TRBD1 or TRBD2 (6 bases each). V was cut by 5 bases and J by 2 bases, with 19 bases left in between. The CDR3 loop spans 17 amino acids. The V gene's germline CDR1 is MNHNY and CDR2 SVGAGI (reference sequence).

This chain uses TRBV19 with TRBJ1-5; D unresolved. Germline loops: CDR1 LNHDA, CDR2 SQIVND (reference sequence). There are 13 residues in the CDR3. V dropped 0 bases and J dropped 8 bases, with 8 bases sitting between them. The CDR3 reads CASSIDTEKPQHF. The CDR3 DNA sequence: TGTGCCAGTAGTATAGATACCGAGAAGCCCCAGCATTTT.